Listed here are 27 T cell receptor beta chains from one sample, sequenced in a study of cytomegalovirus exposure and HLA in healthy donors. PCR involved 60 Vbeta and 13 Jbeta primers. Sequencing used immunoSEQ multiplex PCR; TCRdb keeps in-frame clones, though not all of them. Among 100,000 to 150,000 clones listed, less than 85% were seen once. Input material: PBMCs. The receptors were sampled from a woman between 40 and 55 years old in good health and CMV-seropositive.

The CDR3 DNA is TGCGCCAGCAGCCAAGTTGGCCAGGGGACTGGAAACACCATATATTTT. This codes for CASSQVGQGTGNTIYF. The genes are TRBV4-3 and TRBJ1-3; TRBD1 is a possible D gene (6 bases). The CDR3 runs 16 residues. Looked up from germline, CDR1 is LGHNA and CDR2 is YSLEER. Trimming pared 1 base from V and 2 bases from J, leaving 12 bases between.

V is TRBV7-3 and J is TRBJ2-6, with D possibly TRBD1 on 6 matching bases. CDR1 SGHTA and CDR2 FQGTGA come from the germline V gene. Trimming removed 5 bases from V and 0 bases from J, with 14 bases in between. The CDR3 length is 17 residues. As DNA, the CDR3 is TGTGCCAGCAGCCTCGGACAGCTTCGCTCTGGGGCCAACGTCCTGACTTTC. Translated, it gives CASSLGQLRSGANVLTF.

The genes are TRBV7-9 and TRBJ2-5, with a possible D match to TRBD2 (6 bases). Looked up from germline, CDR1 is SEHNR and CDR2 is FQNEAQ (reference sequence). Trimming cost V 0 bases and J 2 bases, with 10 bases left between them. This CDR3 region has 15 residues. CDR3 in amino acids: CASSLAVGGQETQYF. The CDR3 DNA is TGTGCCAGCAGCTTAGCTGTGGGGGGACAAGAGACCCAGTACTTC.

This rearrangement joins TRBV28 to TRBJ1-2, with D perhaps TRBD1 (6 bases). Per germline, CDR1 MDHEN and CDR2 SYDVKM. This CDR3 contains 14 residues. The V and J ends lost 8 bases and 2 bases respectively, with 15 bases between them. The CDR3 DNA is TGTGCCAGCCTGGTAGGACAGAAGAACTATGGCTACACCTTC. As protein: CASLVGQKNYGYTF.

Worth noting for this clone: The identical CDR3 is also encoded by other nucleotide sequences in the sample. The rearrangement uses TRBV9 and TRBJ2-2; no clear D. V lost 1 base to trimming and J lost 1 base, with 2 bases between them. Germline lookup yields CDR1 SGDLS and CDR2 YYNGEE. This CDR3 region has 13 residues. The CDR3 is CASSVQNTGELFF. The CDR3 DNA reads TGTGCCAGCAGCGTACAGAACACCGGGGAGCTGTTTTTT. The full variable domain, its missing parts supplied by reference TRBV9 and TRBJ2-2, is DSGVTQTPKHLITATGQRVTLRCSPRSGDLSVYWYQQSLDQGLQFLIQYYNGEERAKGNILERFSAQQFPDLHSELNLSSLELGDSALYFCASSVQNTGELFFGEGSRLTVL.

The V gene is TRBV6-1, the J gene TRBJ1-5; D uncertain. The CDR3 loop spans 16 amino acids. V dropped 3 bases and J dropped 4 bases, with 16 bases sitting between them. The germline CDR1 and CDR2 sequences are MNHNS and SASEGT. The CDR3 DNA sequence: TGTGCCAGCAGTGACCCGGGCGGGGTAAGGAATCAGCCCCAGCATTTT. This sequence encodes CASSDPGGVRNQPQHF.

This chain links TRBV2 with TRBJ2-5; D uncertain. The end of the DNA fits TRBJ2-7 better, so the J call may be wrong. CDR3 size: 13 residues. The germline V gene encodes CDR1 SNHLY and CDR2 FYNNEI. The CDR3 DNA follows: TGTGCCAGCAGTGACTGGTATCAAGCCGAGCAGTACTTC. Residues: CASSDWYQAEQYF.

The V gene is TRBV7-9, the J gene TRBJ1-6; no reliable D call. The length of the CDR3 is 15 residues. CDR1 is SEHNR and CDR2 is FQNEAQ in the germline V gene (reference sequence). V gave up 5 bases and J gave up 11 bases, with 19 bases separating them. CDR3 DNA sequence: TGTGCCAGCAGCCCCGAGGGAAGGACCTCTGCACCCCTCCACTTT. This gives the protein CASSPEGRTSAPLHF.

The gene calls are TRBV7-2 and TRBJ2-7; no clear D. Looked up from germline, CDR1 is SGHTA and CDR2 is FQGNSA. The CDR3 length is 14 residues. Between the trimmed V and J ends, which lost 3 bases and 3 bases, there was a span of 12 bases. The CDR3 region is CASSLADINYEQYF. CDR3 nucleotides: TGTGCCAGCAGCTTGGCTGATATTAACTACGAGCAGTACTTC.

The count of this clone is one. The genes are TRBV29-1 and TRBJ2-7, with D hard to call. The germline CDR1 and CDR2 sequences are SQVTM and ANQGSEA. This CDR3 region has 14 residues. Trimming removed 2 bases at V and 2 bases at J, with 13 bases between. The CDR3 coding sequence is TGCAGCGTTGAACCGAGCGAAACCCCCTACGAGCAGTACTTC. Translation gives CSVEPSETPYEQYF.

The chain joins TRBV5-4 to TRBJ2-5, with D possibly matching TRBD1 (6 bases). Germline assignment: CDR1 SGHNT and CDR2 YYREEE (reference sequence). This CDR3 has 15 residues. Trimming removed 3 bases from V and 2 bases from J, with 14 bases in between. The CDR3 loop reads CASSSTLGTQETQYF. The DNA of the CDR3 is TGTGCCAGCAGCTCGACCCTTGGGACACAAGAGACCCAGTACTTC.

This chain connects TRBV7-9 to TRBJ1-5; the match to TRBD1 covers 8 bases. There are 17 residues in the CDR3. Germline V gene data show CDR1 as SEHNR and CDR2 as FQNEAQ (reference sequence). The V gene end was trimmed by 4 bases and the J gene end by 1 base; junction bases not matched to a gene: 9. The CDR3 region is CASSSGQGGMSNQPQHF. The CDR3 region has the DNA TGTGCCAGCAGCTCCGGACAGGGCGGAATGAGCAATCAGCCCCAGCATTTT.

By share of the sample, this clone is medium-sized (0.01 to 0.1%). V usage is TRBV2 and J usage is TRBJ2-1, with TRBD1 matching 7 bases. The V segment lost 6 bases and the J segment 0 bases; nucleotides outside the gene matches: 5. The length of the CDR3 is 15 residues. Looked up from germline, CDR1 is SNHLY and CDR2 is FYNNEI. The CDR3 bases are TGTGCCAGCAGGGAACAGGGGAGCTCCTACAATGAGCAGTTCTTC. Its translation is CASREQGSSYNEQFF.

CDR3 DNA: TGTGCCATCAGTGAACTAGCGGGAGCGCTCTCCTACGAGCAGTACTTC. Its translation is CAISELAGALSYEQYF. This sequence joins TRBV10-3 and TRBJ2-7; 11 bases are shared with TRBD2. Trimming took 3 bases from V and 0 from J; bases not matched to a gene: 4. The CDR3 has 16 residues. The germline V gene encodes CDR1 ENHRY and CDR2 SYGVKD.

The chain links TRBV2 to TRBJ1-4; TRBD1 matches 9 bases. This CDR3 has 15 amino acids. V lost 7 bases and J lost 4; bases outside the gene matches: 7. Germline V lookup: CDR1 SNHLY, CDR2 FYNNEI. DNA of the CDR3: TGTGCCAGCATTAGTCAGGACAGGGGTAATGAAAAACTGTTTTTT. The encoded protein is CASISQDRGNEKLFF.

V gene TRBV28 combines with J gene TRBJ2-1; TRBD2 agrees at 9 bases. Trimming at V came to 6 bases and at J to 8 bases, leaving 5 bases not matched to a gene. CDR1 is MDHEN, CDR2 SYDVKM, per germline. The CDR3 consists of 13 residues. CDR3 coding DNA: TGTGCCAGCAGCCTAGCGGGGTGGGATGAGCAGTTCTTC. Translation: CASSLAGWDEQFF.

J is TRBJ1-2 and V is TRBV28; 9 bases are shared with TRBD1. The CDR3 totals 16 residues. The germline gives CDR1 MDHEN, CDR2 SYDVKM. V shed 6 bases, J shed 8 bases, and the junction held 16 bases outside the gene matches. The CDR3 here is CASSSPGTGIPGGYTF. The CDR3 nucleotides are TGTGCCAGCAGCAGTCCCGGGACAGGGATACCAGGGGGCTACACCTTC.

This chain connects TRBV7-9 to TRBJ2-7, with 7 nucleotides matching TRBD1. CDR1 and CDR2 (germline): SEHNR, FQNEAQ (reference sequence). The CDR3 is made up of 14 amino acids. V shed 5 bases and J 3 bases; nucleotides not matched to a gene: 7. Here the CDR3 reads CASSTGTAIYEQYF. The DNA of the CDR3 is TGTGCCAGCAGCACCGGGACAGCAATCTACGAGCAGTACTTC.

The rearrangement links TRBV11-2 to TRBJ1-4; 7 bases are a match to TRBD1. The germline gives CDR1 SGHAT, CDR2 FQNNGV. The CDR3 totals 15 residues. The junction had 3 bases not matched to a gene; V was cut back by 4 bases and J by 1 base. The CDR3 DNA sequence: TGTGCCAGCAGCTCTACAGGGGTAACTAATGAAAAACTGTTTTTT. Its protein is CASSSTGVTNEKLFF.

For this clone: A read error may account for a junction end that differs from germline. The gene calls are TRBV7-3 and TRBJ2-1, with D unclear. Germline V gene data show CDR1 as SGHTA and CDR2 as FQGTGA. The CDR3 runs 13 residues. CDR3 DNA sequence: TGTGCCAGCAGCTTAACTAGTTCCAATGAACAGTTCTTC. Residues: CASSLTSSNEQFF.

The CDR3 spells CASSFPSDSWYEQYF. In DNA, the CDR3 is TGTGCCAGCAGTTTCCCGTCGGACAGTTGGTACGAGCAGTACTTC. The gene calls are TRBV6-5 and TRBJ2-7; maybe TRBD1 (6 bases). CDR1 and CDR2 (germline): MNHEY, SVGAGI. The CDR3 is 15 amino acids. V dropped 4 bases and J dropped 4 bases, with 17 bases sitting between them.

The rearrangement links TRBV28 to TRBJ1-3; unclear D gene. V lost 5 bases, J lost 1 base, and 9 bases lay in between. The CDR3 has 14 amino acids. From germline, CDR1 is MDHEN and CDR2 SYDVKM. The chain's CDR3 is CASSAGGSGNTIYF. DNA for the CDR3: TGTGCCAGCAGTGCAGGAGGGTCTGGAAACACCATATATTTT.

This clone was found once. The chain uses TRBV7-2 and TRBJ1-1; D gene ambiguous. The CDR3 length is 15 residues. The germline V and J ends were trimmed by 2 bases and 2 bases, with 12 bases remaining between them. Germline lookup yields CDR1 SGHTA and CDR2 FQGNSA. This chain's CDR3 is CASSLTPTVNTEAFF. In DNA, the CDR3 is TGTGCCAGCAGCTTAACCCCGACTGTTAACACTGAAGCTTTCTTT.

CDR3: CASSPNTGGYGYTF. Here the CDR3 DNA reads TGTGCCAGCAGCCCTAATACAGGGGGCTATGGCTACACCTTC. This chain joins TRBV27 and TRBJ1-2, with 8 bases matching TRBD1. Germline values: CDR1 MNHEY, CDR2 SMNVEV (reference sequence). V gave up 6 bases and J gave up 4 bases; unmatched junction bases: 7. The CDR3 contains 14 residues.

This chain joins TRBV9 and TRBJ2-1; 7 bases are a match to TRBD1. The CDR3 has 15 amino acids. Germline CDR1 reads SGDLS; CDR2 reads YYNGEE. The V gene end was trimmed by 4 bases and the J gene end by 4 bases; junction bases not matched to a gene: 8. Here the CDR3 DNA reads TGTGCCAGCAGCAAAGAGAACAGGGGTTACAATGAGCAGTTCTTC. Protein: CASSKENRGYNEQFF.

This clone was observed once. The rearrangement links TRBV5-1 to TRBJ1-1; 7 bases agree with TRBD1. CDR1 SGHRS and CDR2 YFSETQ come from the germline V gene. CDR3 size: 13 residues. J gave up 1 base and V 4 bases, and 1 base lay outside the gene matches. CDR3 sequence: CASSRQGNTEAFF. CDR3 coding DNA: TGCGCCAGCAGCAGACAGGGGAACACTGAAGCTTTCTTT.

This chain joins TRBV6-1 and TRBJ1-2; D unresolved. Germline V CDR1 and CDR2: MNHNS, SASEGT. This CDR3 has 14 residues. The V and J ends lost 3 bases and 4 bases respectively, with 12 bases between them. Here the CDR3 DNA reads TGTGCCAGCAGTGAGTCCTACTCCTCCTATGGCTACACCTTC. Its translation is CASSESYSSYGYTF.